This TCR beta chain was recovered during a study of T-cell reconstitution after alpha-beta-depleted transplantation in children. This clonotype appeared many times. Its target is unknown. Unique molecular identifiers were incorporated into the prepared TCRbeta library. In TCRdb, the PCR reads were re-called with MiXCR into one record per CDR3 protein. The table shows hundreds of thousands of distinct CDR3 sequences, with roughly 7.8% occurring only once. Study results and caveats: The origin of alpha-beta T cells about two months after transplant was reportedly several hundred expanded graft clones. It was surviving recipient T cells and thymic progenitors that gave some patients high TCRbeta diversity at day 60. T cells produced anew were the main source of T-cell counts and diversity one year after transplant.

The CDR3 has 15 residues. Trimming took 3 bases from V and 4 from J; bases not matched to a gene: 5. This receptor was obtained from a female patient aged 2-10 years who had a stem cell transplant for Fanconi anemia, so the T cells may come from the graft donor. This chain uses TRBV12-3 or TRBV12-4 with TRBJ2-3; 9 bases map to TRBD1. This specimen consisted of peripheral blood, obtained 360 days after TCRalphabeta/CD19-depleted stem cell transplant. The chain's CDR3 is CASSLSGTGSDTQYF. The CDR3 DNA reads TGTGCCAGCAGTTTGAGCGGGACAGGGTCAGATACGCAGTATTTT.